These 15 T cell receptor beta chains were sequenced from one sample in a study of blood T cell repertoires in COVID-19. Profiling relied on immunoSEQ multiplex PCR, and the TCRdb table lists in-frame clones only, not all of them. The table includes fewer than 110,000 clones, around nine tenths detected once. Sequencing used peripheral blood. These receptor sequences come from a woman in her twenties or thirties with acute or convalescent COVID-19.

This rearrangement joins TRBV7-9 to TRBJ2-1; 10 bases align to TRBD2. J was trimmed by 5 bases and V by 4 bases; bases with no gene match: 17. Germline lookup yields CDR1 SEHNR and CDR2 FQNEAQ (reference sequence). CDR3 length: 19 amino acids. CDR3 nucleotides: TGTGCCAGCAGCTCCATGGGGAAAAGCGGGGGGGCCAGCGACAATGAGCAGTTCTTC. The encoded protein is CASSSMGKSGGASDNEQFF.

This rearrangement joins TRBV6-5 to TRBJ1-1, with a weak D call TRBD1 (5 bases). This CDR3 comprises 16 residues. Trimming removed 1 base at V and 7 bases at J, with 19 bases between. The V gene's germline CDR1 is MNHEY and CDR2 SVGAGI. Here the CDR3 DNA reads TGTGCCAGCAGTTACTTTAGAGGGGAGGGGACGCGTGAAGCTTTCTTT. Its protein product is CASSYFRGEGTREAFF.

This chain joins TRBV6-5 and TRBJ2-1; the D is unclear. CDR3 length: 14 amino acids. Trimming removed 3 bases at V and 5 bases at J, with 11 bases between. The germline V gene encodes CDR1 MNHEY and CDR2 SVGAGI. The CDR3 coding sequence is TGTGCCAGCAGTTATTATGGCGGAAACAATGAGCAGTTCTTC. Protein: CASSYYGGNNEQFF.

The chain links TRBV25-1 to TRBJ1-1, with D perhaps matching TRBD1 (6 bases). Germline V gene data show CDR1 as MGHDK and CDR2 as SYGVNS. Trimming left V 1 base short and J 1 base short, with 10 bases between. There are 15 residues in the CDR3. The CDR3 coding sequence is TGTGCCAGCAGTGAATGGGGCAGGGGGAACACTGAAGCTTTCTTT. Its translation: CASSEWGRGNTEAFF.

V is TRBV2 and J is TRBJ2-1; 9 bases agree with TRBD2. This CDR3 has 15 residues. V trimming: 8 bases; J trimming: 3 bases; junction bases outside the gene matches: 8. Germline V CDR1 and CDR2: SNHLY, FYNNEI. CDR3 amino acids: CASGRGLASYNEQFF. CDR3 bases: TGTGCCAGCGGGCGGGGACTAGCTAGCTACAATGAGCAGTTCTTC.

This clone came up once. The J gene is TRBJ1-5, the V gene TRBV6-6; possibly TRBD1 for D (5 bases). In germline, CDR1 is MNHNY, CDR2 SVGAGI (reference sequence). The CDR3 runs 14 residues. Trimming shortened V by 7 bases and J by 6 bases, and 16 bases separated the two germline ends. The CDR3 region is CASTVGQAIQPQHF. The CDR3 DNA reads as TGTGCCAGCACCGTGGGGCAGGCCATTCAGCCCCAGCATTTT.

V gene TRBV30 combines with J gene TRBJ1-5; a possible D gene is TRBD1 (5 bases). This CDR3 is built from 14 residues. Germline V gene lookup returns CDR1 GTSNPN and CDR2 SVGIG (reference sequence). Trimming removed 0 bases at V and 6 bases at J, with 12 bases between. The CDR3 DNA is TGTGCCTGGAGTGTAGGGCAGGGAGGTCAGCCCCAGCATTTT. Its translation: CAWSVGQGGQPQHF.

The V and J genes are TRBV6-5 and TRBJ1-2; 8 nucleotides align to TRBD1. Germline CDR1 and CDR2: MNHEY and SVGAGI. Germline trimming cut 2 bases from V and 2 bases from J; bases unmatched to any gene: 4. The CDR3 runs 15 residues. The CDR3 is CASSYLGQDNYGYTF. CDR3 DNA sequence: TGTGCCAGCAGTTACCTGGGACAGGACAACTATGGCTACACCTTC.

CDR3 amino acids: CASSFSGGVFNEQFF. In DNA form, the CDR3 reads TGTGCCAGCAGTTTCAGCGGGGGGGTCTTCAATGAGCAGTTCTTC. The chain links TRBV6-2 or TRBV6-3 to TRBJ2-1; 10 bases match TRBD2. The CDR3 has 15 amino acids. CDR1 and CDR2 from the germline V gene are MNHEY and SVGEGT. Trimming at V came to 4 bases and at J to 6 bases, leaving 6 bases not matched to a gene.

The CDR3 DNA follows: TGTGCCAGCAGCTCGGGGGTCGATTCACCCCTCCACTTT. Amino acid sequence: CASSSGVDSPLHF. This chain uses TRBV27 with TRBJ1-6, with a tentative D call TRBD1 (5 bases). V was pared by 6 bases and J by 8 bases, with 11 bases between. Germline V lookup: CDR1 MNHEY, CDR2 SMNVEV (reference sequence). This CDR3 spans 13 amino acids.

This chain connects TRBV4-3 to TRBJ2-2; no definite D call. The CDR3 extends over 14 amino acids. V was trimmed by 4 bases and J by 5 bases, leaving 11 bases between them. Looked up from germline, CDR1 is LGHNA and CDR2 is YSLEER. Written as DNA, the CDR3 is TGCGCCAGCAGCCTAGGAGTGGAAACCGGGGAGCTGTTTTTT. Encoded protein: CASSLGVETGELFF.

The V call is TRBV7-3, the J call TRBJ1-1; D call uncertain. Trimming took off 0 bases at V and 3 bases at J, with 8 bases between the two ends. Germline V lookup: CDR1 SGHTA, CDR2 FQGTGA. The CDR3 has 14 residues. The chain's CDR3 is CASSLTIRDTEAFF. In DNA, the CDR3 is TGTGCCAGCAGCTTAACCATCCGAGACACTGAAGCTTTCTTT.

J is TRBJ1-2 and V is TRBV7-9, with D uncertain. Trimming removed 5 bases from V and 3 bases from J, with 13 bases in between. The germline V gene encodes CDR1 SEHNR and CDR2 FQNEAQ (reference sequence). The CDR3 covers 14 residues. CDR3 protein: CASSRTGSDYGYTF. The CDR3 DNA reads TGTGCCAGCAGCCGTACTGGTAGCGACTATGGCTACACCTTC.

Only one count was recorded for this clone. CDR3 sequence: CASSLAGRGETQYF. DNA of the CDR3: TGTGCCAGCAGTTTGGCGGGACGGGGAGAGACCCAGTACTTC. This rearrangement joins TRBV28 to TRBJ2-5; TRBD2 is a possible D gene (6 bases). This CDR3 contains 14 residues. Germline assignment: CDR1 MDHEN and CDR2 SYDVKM. V was pared by 3 bases and J by 4 bases, with 12 bases between.

The J gene is TRBJ1-2, the V gene TRBV10-3; D is undetermined. V lost 2 bases and J lost 3, with 7 bases in between. The CDR3 contains 13 residues. Germline V gene lookup returns CDR1 ENHRY and CDR2 SYGVKD. The CDR3: CAISEGQDYGYTF. CDR3 nucleotide sequence: TGTGCCATCAGTGAGGGGCAGGACTATGGCTACACCTTC.